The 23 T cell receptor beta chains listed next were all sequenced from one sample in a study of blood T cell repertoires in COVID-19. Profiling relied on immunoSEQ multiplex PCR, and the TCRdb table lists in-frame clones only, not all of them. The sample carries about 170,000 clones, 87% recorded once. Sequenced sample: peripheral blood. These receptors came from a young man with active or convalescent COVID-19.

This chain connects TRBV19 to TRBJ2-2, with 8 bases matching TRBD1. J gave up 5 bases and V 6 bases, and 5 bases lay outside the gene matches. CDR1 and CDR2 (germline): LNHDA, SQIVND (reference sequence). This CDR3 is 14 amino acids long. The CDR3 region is CASSPTGVTGELFF. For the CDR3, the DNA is TGTGCCAGTAGCCCGACAGGGGTTACCGGGGAGCTGTTTTTT.

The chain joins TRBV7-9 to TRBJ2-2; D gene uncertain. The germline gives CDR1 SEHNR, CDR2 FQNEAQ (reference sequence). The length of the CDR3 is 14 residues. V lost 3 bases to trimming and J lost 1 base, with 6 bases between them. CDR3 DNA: TGTGCCAGCAGCTTCCCGGGGAACACCGGGGAGCTGTTTTTT. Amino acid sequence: CASSFPGNTGELFF.

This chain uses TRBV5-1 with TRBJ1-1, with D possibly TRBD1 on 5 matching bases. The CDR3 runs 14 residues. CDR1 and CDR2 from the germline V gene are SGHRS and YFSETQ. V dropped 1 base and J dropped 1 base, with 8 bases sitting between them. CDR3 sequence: CASSLRQGNTEAFF. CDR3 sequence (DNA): TGCGCCAGCAGCTTGAGGCAGGGGAACACTGAAGCTTTCTTT.

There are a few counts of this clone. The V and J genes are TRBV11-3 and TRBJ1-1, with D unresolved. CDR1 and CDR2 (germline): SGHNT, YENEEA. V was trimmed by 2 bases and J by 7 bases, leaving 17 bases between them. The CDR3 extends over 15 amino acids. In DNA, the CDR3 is TGTGCCAGCAGCTTATGGGTCGACGATGGGAGTGAAGCTTTCTTT. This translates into CASSLWVDDGSEAFF.

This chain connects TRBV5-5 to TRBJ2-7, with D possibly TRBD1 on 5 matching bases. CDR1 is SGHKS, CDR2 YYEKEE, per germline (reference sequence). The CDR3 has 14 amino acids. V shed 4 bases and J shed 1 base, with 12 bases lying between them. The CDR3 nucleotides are TGTGCCAGCAGCAGATGGACACAATCCTACGAGCAGTACGTC. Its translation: CASSRWTQSYEQYV.

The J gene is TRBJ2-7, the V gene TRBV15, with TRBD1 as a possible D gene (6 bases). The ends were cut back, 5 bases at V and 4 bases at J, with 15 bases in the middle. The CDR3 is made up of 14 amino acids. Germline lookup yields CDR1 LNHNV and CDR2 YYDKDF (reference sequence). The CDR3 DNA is TGTGCCACCAGCCTAGAGACAGGAGTGTACGAGCAGTACGTC. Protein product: CATSLETGVYEQYV.

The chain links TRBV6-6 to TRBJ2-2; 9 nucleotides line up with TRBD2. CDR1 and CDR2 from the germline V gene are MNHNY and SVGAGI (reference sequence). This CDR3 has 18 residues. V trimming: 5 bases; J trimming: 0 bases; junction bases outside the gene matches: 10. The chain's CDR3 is CASSPLLAGASNTGELFF. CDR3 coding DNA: TGTGCCAGCAGTCCCTTGTTAGCGGGAGCATCGAACACCGGGGAGCTGTTTTTT.

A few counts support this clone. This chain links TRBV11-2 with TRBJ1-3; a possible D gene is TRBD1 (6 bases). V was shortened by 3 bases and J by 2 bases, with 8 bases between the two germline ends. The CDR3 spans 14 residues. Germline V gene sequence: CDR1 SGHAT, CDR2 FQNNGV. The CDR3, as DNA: TGTGCCAGCAGCTTTCAGGGGACTGGAAACACCATATATTTT. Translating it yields CASSFQGTGNTIYF.

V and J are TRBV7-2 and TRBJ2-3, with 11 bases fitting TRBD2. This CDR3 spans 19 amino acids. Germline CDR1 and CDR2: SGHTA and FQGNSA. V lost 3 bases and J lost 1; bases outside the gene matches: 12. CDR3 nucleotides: TGTGCCAGCAGCTTCAGGTCGACTAGCGGGGAGATTGGCACAGATACGCAGTATTTT. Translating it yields CASSFRSTSGEIGTDTQYF.

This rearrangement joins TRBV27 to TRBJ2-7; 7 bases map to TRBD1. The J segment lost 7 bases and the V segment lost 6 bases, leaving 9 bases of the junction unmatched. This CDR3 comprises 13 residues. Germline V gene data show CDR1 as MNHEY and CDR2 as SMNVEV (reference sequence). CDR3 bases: TGTGCCAGCAGAACAGGGGTACTCGGGGAGCAGTACGTC. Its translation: CASRTGVLGEQYV.

CDR3 in amino acids: CASSSLGQGGGNTIYF. The CDR3 DNA reads TGTGCCAGCAGCTCCTTGGGACAGGGAGGGGGAAACACCATATATTTT. The chain recombines TRBV11-2 with TRBJ1-3; TRBD1 matches 9 bases. CDR1 and CDR2 (germline): SGHAT, FQNNGV. With V trimmed by 4 bases and J by 4 bases, 8 bases remained unmatched. This CDR3 has 16 residues.

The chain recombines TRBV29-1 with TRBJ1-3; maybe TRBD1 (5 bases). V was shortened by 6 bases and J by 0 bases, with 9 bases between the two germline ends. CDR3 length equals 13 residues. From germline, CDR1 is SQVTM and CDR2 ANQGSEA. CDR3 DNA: TGCAGCGTCGACAGTGACTCTGGAAACACCATATATTTT. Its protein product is CSVDSDSGNTIYF.

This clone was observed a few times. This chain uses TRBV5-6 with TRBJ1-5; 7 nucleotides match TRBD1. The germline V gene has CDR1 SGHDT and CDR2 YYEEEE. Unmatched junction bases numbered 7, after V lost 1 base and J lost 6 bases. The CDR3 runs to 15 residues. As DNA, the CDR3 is TGTGCCAGCAGCTTGAGGGCAGGGGGTGCTCAGCCCCAGCATTTT. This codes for CASSLRAGGAQPQHF.

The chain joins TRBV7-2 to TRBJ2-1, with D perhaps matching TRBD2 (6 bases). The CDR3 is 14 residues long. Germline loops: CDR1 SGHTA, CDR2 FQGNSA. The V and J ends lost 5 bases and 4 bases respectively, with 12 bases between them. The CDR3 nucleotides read TGTGCCAGCAGCCTGGGTGGAGGGTACAATGAGCAGTTCTTC. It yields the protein CASSLGGGYNEQFF.

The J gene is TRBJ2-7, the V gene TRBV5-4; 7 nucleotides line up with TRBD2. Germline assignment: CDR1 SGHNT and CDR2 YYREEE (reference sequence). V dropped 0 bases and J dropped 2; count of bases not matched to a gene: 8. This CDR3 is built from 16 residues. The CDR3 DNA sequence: TGTGCCAGCAGCTTGGGTTGGTGGGAGGGTGCCTACGAGCAGTACTTC. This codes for CASSLGWWEGAYEQYF.

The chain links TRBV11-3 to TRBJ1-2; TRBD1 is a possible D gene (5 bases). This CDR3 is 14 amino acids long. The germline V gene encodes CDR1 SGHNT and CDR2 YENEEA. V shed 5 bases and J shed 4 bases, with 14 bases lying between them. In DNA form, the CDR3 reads TGTGCCAGCAGCCGGACCGGGGGGGGCTATGGCTACACCTTC. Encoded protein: CASSRTGGGYGYTF.

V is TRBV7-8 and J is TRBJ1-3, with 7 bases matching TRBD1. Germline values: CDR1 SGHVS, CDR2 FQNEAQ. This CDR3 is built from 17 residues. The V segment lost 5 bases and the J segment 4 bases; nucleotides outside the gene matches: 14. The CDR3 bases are TGTGCCAGCAGCATGACAGGGTTATATTCACAGGGAAACACCATATATTTT. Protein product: CASSMTGLYSQGNTIYF.

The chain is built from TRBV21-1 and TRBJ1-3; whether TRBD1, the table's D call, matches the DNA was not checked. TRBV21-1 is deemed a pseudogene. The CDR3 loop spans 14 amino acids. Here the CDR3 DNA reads TGTGCCAGCAGCAACTGGACAGGGGTAATGGGCATATATTTT. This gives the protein CASSNWTGVMGIYF.

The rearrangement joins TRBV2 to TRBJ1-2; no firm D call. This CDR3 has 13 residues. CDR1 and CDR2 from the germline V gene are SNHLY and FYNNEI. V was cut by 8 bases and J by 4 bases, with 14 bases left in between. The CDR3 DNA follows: TGTGCCAGCGGGTCAGGCGGACTCTATGGCTACACCTTC. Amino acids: CASGSGGLYGYTF.

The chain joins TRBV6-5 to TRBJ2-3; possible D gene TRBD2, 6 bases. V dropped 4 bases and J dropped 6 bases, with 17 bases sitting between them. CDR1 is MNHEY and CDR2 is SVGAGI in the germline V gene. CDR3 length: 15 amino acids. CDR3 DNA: TGTGCCAGCAGTTTACTAGCCCAGACCTGGGATACGCAGTATTTT. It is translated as CASSLLAQTWDTQYF.

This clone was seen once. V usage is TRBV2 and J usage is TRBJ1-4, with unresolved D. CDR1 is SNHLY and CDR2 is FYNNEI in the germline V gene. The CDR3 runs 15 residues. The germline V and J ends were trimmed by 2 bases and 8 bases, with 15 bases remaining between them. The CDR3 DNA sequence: TGTGCCAGCAGTGAAACGAACAGACACTCCGAAAAACTGTTTTTT. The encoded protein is CASSETNRHSEKLFF.

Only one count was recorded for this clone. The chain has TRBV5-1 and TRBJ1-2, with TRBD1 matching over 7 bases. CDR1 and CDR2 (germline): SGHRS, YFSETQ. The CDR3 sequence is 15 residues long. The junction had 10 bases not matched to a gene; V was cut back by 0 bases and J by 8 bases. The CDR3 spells CASSLGRQGGYGYTF. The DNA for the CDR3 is TGCGCCAGCAGCTTGGGTCGACAGGGAGGATACGGCTACACCTTC.

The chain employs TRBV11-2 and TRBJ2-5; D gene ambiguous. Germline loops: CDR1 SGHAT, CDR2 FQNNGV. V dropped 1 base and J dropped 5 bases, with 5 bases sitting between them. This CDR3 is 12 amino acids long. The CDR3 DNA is TGTGCCAGCAGCTTAGCGGTGGAGACCCAGTACTTC. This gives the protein CASSLAVETQYF.